This T cell receptor beta chain was identified during a study of T cell responses to AZD1222 COVID-19 vaccine. Study-wide findings and caveats: White British people made up most donors, females outnumbered males, and clonal diversity was possibly underestimated.

A note on this clone: What it binds is unknown.

With 3 bases removed from V and 5 bases from J, the gap between germline ends came to 7 bases. This CDR3 spans 12 amino acids. Germline V CDR1 and CDR2: SGHAT, FQNNGV. The data were produced by immunoSEQ multiplex PCR, yet TCRdb's version contains in-frame clones alone and is incomplete. The sample carries about 110,000 clones, about 86% recorded once. The clonotype originates from an adult in good health. The material was peripheral blood, obtained on day 0 of AZD1222 vaccination. The chain employs TRBV11-2 and TRBJ2-5; no clear D. The CDR3 spells CASSLASETQYF. The CDR3 DNA reads TGTGCCAGCAGCTTGGCTTCTGAGACCCAGTACTTC.